A selection of T cell receptor beta chains follows, all from one sample in a study of a mutant IDH1 vaccine in newly diagnosed glioma. These TCRs are of unknown antigen specificity. Profiled with immunoSEQ multiplex PCR; TCRdb holds only in-frame clones, not every one. The sample consists of over 25,000 clones, about nine tenths of them appearing once. Material: peripheral blood mononuclear cells (PBMCs), obtained from a glioma patient whose treatment included an IDH1 peptide vaccine. The receptor set was obtained from a woman aged 40 to 50 with glioma. Some clones in this sample may be carry-over from other donors' samples. CDR3s include the opening cysteine and the closing phenylalanine or tryptophan.

>TRBV6-5|TRBJ1-3
CASSYQGNSGNTIYF
>TRBV7-2|TRBJ2-7
CASSLDTGLVYEQYF
>TRBV27|TRBJ2-7
CASSLYPDSYEQYF
>TRBV7-2|TRBJ2-7
CASSFDRTYEQYF
>TRBV6-1|TRBJ1-1
CASSVRGVTEAFF
>TRBV5-1|TRBJ1-1
CASSTGRENTEAFF
>TRBV4-2|TRBJ2-7
CASSRDIIYEQYF
>TRBV12-5|TRBJ2-7
CAPRGSEQYF
>TRBV9|TRBJ2-7
CASSETLGVYEQYF
>TRBV6-6|TRBJ2-7
CASSPGGREQYF
>TRBV5-1|TRBJ2-7
CASSLQTSGINEQYF
>TRBV5-1|TRBJ2-1
CASSLPSTSGSNEQFF
>TRBV25-1|TRBJ2-7
CASSEGKGTGALGEQYF
>TRBV9|TRBJ2-7
CASSVVGTGIAEQYF
>TRBV15|TRBJ1-1
CATSRDPESAEAFF
>TRBV4-3|TRBJ1-2
CASSPSRGLRGYTF
>TRBV7-8|TRBJ1-5
CASSLMEFSNQPQHF
>TRBV15|TRBJ2-2
CATSSNGLAGGLSQNTGELFF
>TRBV15|TRBJ1-4
CATSGIVGGDGEKLFF
>TRBV7-9|TRBJ1-3
CASSDTGTGTFSGNTIYF
>TRBV10-3|TRBJ2-5
CAISDGGAETQYF
>TRBV29-1|TRBJ1-2
CSVRDRGNYGYTF
>TRBV4-1|TRBJ1-2
CASSQVQGGGYTF
>TRBV13|TRBJ2-7
CASSTRQGYEQYF
>TRBV7-9|TRBJ1-5
CASSLGGTGANQPQHF
>TRBV28|TRBJ1-1
CASSPLGSNTEAFF
>TRBV4-3|TRBJ1-1
CASSQDFGVNTEAFF
>TRBV7-9|TRBJ1-5
CASSGHGTGGRGQPQHF
>TRBV6-1|TRBJ1-5
CASSDRDRGNQPQHF
>TRBV6-1|TRBJ1-6
CASTSSQRFTLHF
>TRBV4-1|TRBJ2-7
CASSQGSGYEQYF
>TRBV5-4|TRBJ1-2
CASSLGTGRGYTF
>TRBV19|TRBJ2-2
CASSVGAGGELFF
>TRBV12-5|TRBJ2-1
CASGWVGAGTGTYNEQFF
>TRBV2|TRBJ2-3
CASSAGGAQYF
>TRBV7-2|TRBJ2-5
CASSRGERRETQYF
>TRBV19|TRBJ2-1
CASRTQGAGDEQFF
>TRBV7-3|TRBJ1-1
CASSQQLNTEAFF
>TRBV7-8|TRBJ2-3
CASSLTTLAETDTQYF
>TRBV19|TRBJ2-7
CASSTAGQLYEQYF
>TRBV5-4|TRBJ2-3
CASSPPTGAVTDTQYF
>TRBV7-9|TRBJ2-7
CASSQANRGASYEQYF